This T cell receptor beta chain stems from a study of early T cells in non-severe SARS-CoV-2 infection. Overall study context: Sequencing targeted bulk RNA from unsorted whole blood, leaving chains unpaired.

This clonotype was seen only a few times. cDNA molecules, individually, were tagged with unique molecular identifiers. TCRdb fed the 5' RACE reads into MiXCR, producing one record per CDR3 protein. The sample lists some 100,000 distinct CDR3 sequences, roughly 14% occurring once. CDR3 length equals 17 residues. Trimming removed 4 bases at V and 0 bases at J, with 18 bases between. Germline-derived CDR1 and CDR2 are KGHSH and LQKENI. The clonotype comes from an adult who was a healthcare worker with PCR-confirmed SARS-CoV-2 infection or an uninfected control (not recorded which). The sequenced sample was whole blood. The chain is built from TRBV18 and TRBJ1-1, with D tentatively TRBD1 (6 bases). The CDR3 DNA follows: TGTGCCAGCTCACAATATCAGGGGTCAAACATGAACACTGAAGCTTTCTTT. It yields the protein CASSQYQGSNMNTEAFF. Based on the CDR3 plus reference TRBV18 and TRBJ1-1, the full variable domain is NAGVMQNPRHLVRRRGQEARLRCSPMKGHSHVYWYRQLPEEGLKFMVYLQKENIIDESGMPKERFSAEFPKEGPSILRIQQVVRGDSAAYFCASSQYQGSNMNTEAFFGQGTRLTVV.